Listed below are T cell receptor beta chains from one sample, sequenced in a study of preoperative IRX-2 immunotherapy in early breast cancer. Produced via immunoSEQ multiplex PCR; TCRdb's table is partial and in-frame only. The table has approximately 26,000 clones, around 75% seen once. This material consisted of lymph node tissue, taken after IRX-2 immunotherapy. The receptors here all came from a human donor with breast cancer. Both conserved end residues are part of each CDR3. Fields, in order: clone size, J gene, V gene, D gene, CDR3 protein, CDR3 DNA. A D gene is named only where the DNA matches it firmly. Rows may omit the clone size; those that give it use once, few, many or a size class.

>few|TRBJ1-4|TRBV10-2|.
CASSDGQYNEKLFF
TGCGCCAGCAGTGATGGGCAGTATAATGAAAAACTGTTTTTT
>few|TRBJ1-3|TRBV11-3|.
CASSFSGNSGNTIYF
TGTGCCAGCAGCTTCTCCGGGAACTCTGGAAACACCATATATTTT
>.|TRBJ2-2|TRBV10-2|TRBD2
CASSAGGGAGELFF
TGCGCCAGCAGTGCGGGAGGCGGGGCCGGGGAGCTGTTTTTT
>.|TRBJ2-7|TRBV2|TRBD1
CATSQFPGGEQYF
TGTGCCACCTCCCAGTTCCCAGGGGGCGAGCAGTACTTC
>.|TRBJ1-1|TRBV6-8|TRBD1
CASSRRTGGYTEAFF
TGTGCCAGCAGTCGTCGGACAGGGGGCTACACTGAAGCTTTCTTT
>.|TRBJ1-1|TRBV14|.
CASKGGQNTEAFF
TGTGCCAGCAAGGGGGGGCAGAACACTGAAGCTTTCTTT
>.|TRBJ2-1|TRBV11-3|.
CASSFFRGPGPKRDEQFF
TGTGCCAGCAGCTTCTTTCGGGGACCGGGTCCTAAGAGGGATGAGCAGTTCTTC
>.|TRBJ2-1|TRBV19|TRBD2
CASRTGTSGRAGYNEQFF
TGTGCCAGTAGAACCGGGACTAGCGGGAGAGCGGGTTACAATGAGCAGTTCTTC
>.|TRBJ2-3|TRBV29-1|.
CSVRGAGTDTQYF
TGCAGCGTAAGGGGTGCCGGCACAGATACGCAGTATTTT
>.|TRBJ2-3|TRBV5-1|.
CASSPGLGNTDTQYF
TGCGCCAGCAGCCCCGGCCTGGGCAACACAGATACGCAGTATTTT
>.|TRBJ2-7|TRBV19|.
CASSESDGRIYEQYF
TGTGCCAGTAGTGAGTCGGACGGAAGGATTTACGAGCAGTACTTC
>.|TRBJ1-4|TRBV19|.
CASTLIGRRMEKLFF
TGTGCCAGTACGCTCATCGGGCGTCGAATGGAAAAACTGTTTTTT
>.|TRBJ2-7|TRBV30|TRBD2
CAWSFGGNDYEQYF
TGTGCCTGGAGTTTCGGGGGGAACGACTACGAGCAGTACTTC
>.|TRBJ2-7|TRBV6-8|.
CAISSTGSEQYF
TGTGCCATCAGTTCGACAGGTAGCGAGCAGTACTTC
>.|TRBJ1-2|TRBV11-3|.
CASSLNSGGGYYGYTF
TGTGCCAGCAGCTTAAATTCTGGCGGAGGGTACTATGGCTACACCTTC
>.|TRBJ1-2|TRBV2|TRBD1
CASSGLRGGSYYTF
TGTGCCAGCAGTGGACTCAGGGGGGGCTCATACTACACCTTC
>.|TRBJ1-1|TRBV7-1|TRBD1
CASRGQGPMNTEAFF
TGTGCCAGCAGGGGACAGGGCCCCATGAACACTGAAGCTTTCTTT
>.|TRBJ1-5|TRBV11-3|TRBD1
CASSLGTGRASNQPQHF
TGTGCCAGCAGCTTGGGGACAGGGAGGGCTAGCAATCAGCCCCAGCATTTT
>.|TRBJ2-7|TRBV5-1|.
CASSHTGLGSYEQYF
TGCGCCAGCAGCCATACGGGTCTAGGGTCCTACGAGCAGTACTTC
>.|TRBJ2-7|TRBV7-8|.
CASSFFTGSGTTEQYF
TGTGCCAGCAGTTTTTTCACGGGTTCAGGAACCACGGAGCAGTACTTC
>.|TRBJ2-2|TRBV15|TRBD1
CATSRGTGGTGELFF
TGTGCCACCAGCAGAGGGACAGGGGGCACCGGGGAGCTGTTTTTT
>.|TRBJ2-1|TRBV10-3|TRBD2
CAISEGLAGENEQFF
TGTGCCATCAGTGAGGGACTAGCGGGAGAGAATGAGCAGTTCTTC
>.|TRBJ2-7|TRBV19|.
CASSRGDSYEQYF
TGTGCCAGTAGTCGCGGAGACTCCTACGAGCAGTACTTC
>.|TRBJ2-7|TRBV19|TRBD1
CASRPGTGDYEQYF
TGTGCCAGTAGACCCGGGACAGGGGACTACGAGCAGTACTTC
>.|TRBJ2-7|TRBV1|.
CASSQQAGWNSYEQYF
TGCGCCAGCAGCCAGCAAGCAGGGTGGAACTCCTACGAGCAGTACTTC
>.|TRBJ1-1|TRBV5-1|TRBD1
CASSLWDRGTEAFF
TGCGCCAGCAGCTTGTGGGACAGGGGCACTGAAGCTTTCTTT
>few|TRBJ2-7|TRBV7-6|TRBD2
CASSGRDYPTKQYF
TGTGCCAGCAGCGGCCGGGACTACCCTACGAAGCAGTACTTC
>.|TRBJ2-1|TRBV6-8|.
CASTHPGRNNEQFF
TGTGCCAGCACCCATCCAGGGCGGAACAATGAGCAGTTCTTC
>.|TRBJ2-5|TRBV7-6|.
CASSPFTGPRGETQYF
TGTGCCAGCAGCCCTTTTACAGGGCCCAGAGGAGAGACCCAGTACTTC
>few|TRBJ1-5|TRBV6-8|.
CASSLLTGYHQPQHF
TGTGCCAGCAGCCTTCTTACAGGGTATCATCAGCCCCAGCATTTT
>.|TRBJ2-4|TRBV6-8|TRBD1
CASSKTGTGGSKNIQYF
TGTGCCAGCAGTAAAACCGGGACAGGGGGATCCAAAAACATTCAGTACTTC
>.|TRBJ1-4|TRBV25-1|.
CASSEYRDTEEKLFF
TGTGCCAGCAGTGAATATAGGGACACGGAGGAAAAACTGTTTTTT
>few|TRBJ1-5|TRBV12-5|.
CARRPLVEPQHF
TGTGCCAGACGACCGTTGGTAGAGCCCCAGCATTTT
>few|TRBJ2-1|TRBV28|.
CASSLAGIFYNEQFF
TGTGCCAGCAGTTTGGCGGGAATATTCTACAATGAGCAGTTCTTC
>.|TRBJ2-5|TRBV6-8|TRBD2
CASSFGPFLGLAGGETQYF
TGTGCCAGCAGTTTCGGACCTTTCCTGGGACTAGCGGGAGGAGAGACCCAGTACTTC
>.|TRBJ2-7|TRBV11-3|TRBD2
CASSFQAGAAYEQYF
TGTGCCAGCAGCTTTCAGGCGGGAGCCGCCTACGAGCAGTACTTC
>.|TRBJ1-2|TRBV11-3|.
CASSLSTGAFGYTF
TGTGCCAGCAGCTTGTCAACGGGGGCGTTTGGCTACACCTTC
>medium-sized|TRBJ2-7|TRBV11-3|TRBD1
CASNKQGAAPEQYF
TGTGCCAGCAACAAACAGGGGGCCGCCCCCGAGCAGTACTTC
>.|TRBJ1-1|TRBV29-1|TRBD1
CSVGQGRRTEAFF
TGCAGCGTCGGACAGGGGAGGCGCACTGAAGCTTTCTTT
>.|TRBJ1-1|TRBV7-5|.
CASSLSGGTGGRTETFF
TGTGCCAGCAGCTTATCGGGAGGGACAGGTGGAAGGACTGAAACTTTCTTT
>.|TRBJ2-1|TRBV7-1|.
CASSLEAYNEQFF
TGTGCCAGCAGCTTAGAAGCATACAATGAGCAGTTCTTC
>.|TRBJ2-5|TRBV7-6|TRBD2
CASSLVGAGAHQETQYF
TGTGCCAGCAGCTTGGTAGGGGCGGGAGCGCACCAAGAGACCCAGTACTTC
>.|TRBJ1-3|TRBV15|.
CATSRGGRDSGNTIYF
TGTGCCACCAGCAGAGGGGGCAGGGACTCTGGAAACACCATATATTTT
>.|TRBJ2-7|TRBV29-1|.
CSVHTERYEQYF
TGCAGCGTTCATACAGAGAGATACGAGCAGTACTTC
>few|TRBJ2-7|TRBV11-3|TRBD2
CASTLFSGAHEQYF
TGTGCCAGCACCTTATTCAGCGGGGCCCACGAGCAGTACTTC
>.|TRBJ1-4|TRBV11-3|.
CASSFSRTDEKLFF
TGTGCCAGCAGCTTTTCCCGGACAGATGAAAAACTGTTTTTT
>.|TRBJ1-1|TRBV10-3|.
CAISESDGSPNTEAFF
TGTGCCATCAGTGAGTCGGACGGCAGCCCGAACACTGAAGCTTTCTTT
>.|TRBJ2-7|TRBV18|TRBD1
CASSPQGQGSYEQYF
TGTGCCAGCTCACCACAAGGACAGGGGTCCTACGAGCAGTACTTC
>.|TRBJ2-1|TRBV11-3|TRBD1
CASSSQGRGNEQFF
TGTGCCAGCAGCTCACAGGGGCGAGGGAATGAGCAGTTCTTC
>.|TRBJ1-2|TRBV10-2|TRBD1
CASSQDRGHYGYTF
TGCGCCAGCAGTCAGGACAGGGGACACTATGGCTACACCTTC